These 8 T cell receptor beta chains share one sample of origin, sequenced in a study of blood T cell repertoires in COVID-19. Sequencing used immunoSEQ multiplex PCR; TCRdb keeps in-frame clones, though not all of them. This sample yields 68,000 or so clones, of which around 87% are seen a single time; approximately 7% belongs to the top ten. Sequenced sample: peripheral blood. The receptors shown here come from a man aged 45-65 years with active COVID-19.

CDR3 sequence (DNA): TGTGCCAGCAGCCCGAATAGCGGGGGTATCGGGGAGACCCAGTACTTC. As protein: CASSPNSGGIGETQYF. V is TRBV7-2 and J is TRBJ2-5, with TRBD2 matching over 9 bases. The CDR3 is 16 amino acids. J was trimmed by 5 bases and V by 5 bases; bases with no gene match: 12. Germline loops: CDR1 SGHTA, CDR2 FQGNSA.

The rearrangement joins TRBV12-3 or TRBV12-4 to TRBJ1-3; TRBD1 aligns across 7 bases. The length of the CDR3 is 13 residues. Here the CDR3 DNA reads TGTGCAAATGGACAGGCCTCTGGAAACACCATATATTTT. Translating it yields CANGQASGNTIYF.

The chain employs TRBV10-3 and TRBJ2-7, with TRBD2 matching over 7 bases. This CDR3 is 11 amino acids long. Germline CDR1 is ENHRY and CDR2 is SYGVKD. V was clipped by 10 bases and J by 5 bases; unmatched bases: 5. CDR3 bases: TGTGCCACAGCGGGGAGAAACGAGCAGTACTTC. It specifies CATAGRNEQYF.

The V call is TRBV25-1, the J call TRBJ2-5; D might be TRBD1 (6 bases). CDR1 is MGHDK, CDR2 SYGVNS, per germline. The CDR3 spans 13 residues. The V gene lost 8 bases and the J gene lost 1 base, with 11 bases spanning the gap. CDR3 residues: CASLEDSQETQYF. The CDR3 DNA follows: TGTGCCAGCCTAGAGGACAGCCAAGAGACCCAGTACTTC.

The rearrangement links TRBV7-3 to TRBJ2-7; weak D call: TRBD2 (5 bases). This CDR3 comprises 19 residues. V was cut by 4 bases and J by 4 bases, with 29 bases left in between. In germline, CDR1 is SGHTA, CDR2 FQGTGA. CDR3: CASSSPASMTTEGRYEQYF. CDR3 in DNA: TGTGCCAGCAGCTCACCTGCCTCGATGACGACTGAGGGTAGATACGAGCAGTACTTC.

The CDR3 region has the DNA TGTGCCAGCAGTTCCCTCCCTTTGAACACTGAAGCTTTCTTT. Its protein is CASSSLPLNTEAFF. This chain connects TRBV27 to TRBJ1-1; D gene ambiguous. The V and J ends lost 4 bases and 0 bases respectively, with 9 bases between them. From germline, CDR1 is MNHEY and CDR2 SMNVEV (reference sequence). The length of the CDR3 is 14 residues.

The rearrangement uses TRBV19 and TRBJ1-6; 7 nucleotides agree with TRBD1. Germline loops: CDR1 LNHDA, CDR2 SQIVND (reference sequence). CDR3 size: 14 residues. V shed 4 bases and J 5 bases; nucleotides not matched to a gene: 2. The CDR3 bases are TGTGCCAGTAGTACAGGGGGTGATAATTCACCCCTCCACTTT. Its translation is CASSTGGDNSPLHF.

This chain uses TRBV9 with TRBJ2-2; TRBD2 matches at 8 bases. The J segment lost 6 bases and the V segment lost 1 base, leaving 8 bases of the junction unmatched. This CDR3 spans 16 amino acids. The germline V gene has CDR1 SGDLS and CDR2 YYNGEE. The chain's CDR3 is CASSVTAGVGAGELFF. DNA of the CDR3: TGTGCCAGCAGCGTAACAGCGGGAGTGGGCGCCGGGGAGCTGTTTTTT. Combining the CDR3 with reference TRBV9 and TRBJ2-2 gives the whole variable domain DSGVTQTPKHLITATGQRVTLRCSPRSGDLSVYWYQQSLDQGLQFLIQYYNGEERAKGNILERFSAQQFPDLHSELNLSSLELGDSALYFCASSVTAGVGAGELFFGEGSRLTVL.